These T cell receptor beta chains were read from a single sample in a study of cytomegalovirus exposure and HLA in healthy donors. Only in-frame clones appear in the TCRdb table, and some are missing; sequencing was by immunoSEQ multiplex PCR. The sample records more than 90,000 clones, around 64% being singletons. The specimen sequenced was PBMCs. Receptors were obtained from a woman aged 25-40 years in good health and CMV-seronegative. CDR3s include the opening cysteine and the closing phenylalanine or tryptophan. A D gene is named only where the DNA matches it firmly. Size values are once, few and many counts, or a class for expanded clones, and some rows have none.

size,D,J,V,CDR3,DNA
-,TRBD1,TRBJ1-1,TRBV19,CASSTGRTGTGRTEAFF,TGTGCCAGTAGTACGGGAAGAACCGGGACAGGGCGCACTGAAGCTTTCTTT
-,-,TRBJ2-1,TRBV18,CASSPPASGWGNEQFF,TGTGCCAGCTCACCACCTGCGTCGGGATGGGGCAATGAGCAGTTCTTC
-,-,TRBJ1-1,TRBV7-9,CASSPHLNTEAFF,TGTGCCAGCAGCCCCCACTTGAACACTGAAGCTTTCTTT
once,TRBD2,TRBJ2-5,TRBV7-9,CASSSPPLAGLGEQYF,TGTGCCAGCAGCTCCCCCCCACTAGCGGGATTAGGTGAGCAGTACTTC
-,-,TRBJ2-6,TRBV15,CATSRDVWSSGANVLTF,TGTGCCACCAGCAGAGACGTATGGAGCTCTGGGGCCAACGTCCTGACTTTC
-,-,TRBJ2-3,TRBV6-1,CASSEGWGGGTDTQYF,TGTGCCAGCAGTGAAGGATGGGGCGGGGGCACAGATACGCAGTATTTT
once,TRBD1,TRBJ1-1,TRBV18,CASSPTGFGTEAFF,TGTGCCAGCTCACCGACAGGGTTCGGCACTGAAGCTTTCTTT
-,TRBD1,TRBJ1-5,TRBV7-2,CASSFDRGGQPQHF,TGTGCCAGCAGCTTCGACAGGGGTGGGCAGCCCCAGCATTTT
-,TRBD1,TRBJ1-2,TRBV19,CASSGTGRNYGYTF,TGTGCCAGTAGTGGGACAGGGAGAAACTATGGCTACACCTTC
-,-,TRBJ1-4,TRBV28,CASSLSLANEKLFF,TGTGCCAGCAGTTTGAGTTTGGCTAATGAAAAACTGTTTTTT
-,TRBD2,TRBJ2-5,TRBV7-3,CASSSTSGSETQYF,TGTGCCAGCAGCTCGACTAGCGGGAGTGAGACCCAGTACTTC
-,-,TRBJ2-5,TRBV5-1,CASSLVVTGARETQYF,TGCGCCAGCAGCTTGGTGGTAACAGGTGCGAGGGAGACCCAGTACTTC
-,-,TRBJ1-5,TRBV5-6,CASSLGPKPQHF,TGTGCCAGCAGCTTGGGTCCCAAGCCCCAGCATTTT
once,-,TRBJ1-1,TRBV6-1,CASSEWSTEAFF,TGTGCCAGCAGTGAATGGAGCACTGAAGCTTTCTTT
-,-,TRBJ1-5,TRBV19,CASRGRVGNQPQHF,TGTGCCAGTAGGGGGAGGGTTGGCAATCAGCCCCAGCATTTT
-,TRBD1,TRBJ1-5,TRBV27,CATSRTSQGARFPQHF,TGTGCCACCAGTCGTACCTCACAGGGGGCGAGATTCCCCCAGCATTTT
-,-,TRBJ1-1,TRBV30,CAWSGTPTMNTEAFF,TGTGCCTGGAGTGGGACACCTACCATGAACACTGAAGCTTTCTTT
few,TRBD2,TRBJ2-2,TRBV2,CASSGPSGITGELFF,TGTGCCAGCAGTGGGCCTAGCGGGATAACCGGGGAGCTGTTTTTT
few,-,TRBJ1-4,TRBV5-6,CASSYKGRNEKLFF,TGTGCCAGCAGCTACAAAGGGAGGAATGAAAAACTGTTTTTT
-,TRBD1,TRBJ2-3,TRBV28,CASSLLFGTDTDTQYF,TGTGCCAGCAGTTTATTGTTCGGGACAGACACAGATACGCAGTATTTT
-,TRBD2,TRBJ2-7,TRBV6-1,CASSGTSGQGDLDEQYF,TGTGCCAGCAGTGGGACTAGCGGCCAGGGGGATCTCGACGAGCAGTACTTC
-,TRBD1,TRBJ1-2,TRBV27,CASRAGGRYGYTF,TGTGCCAGCAGGGCAGGGGGCCGCTATGGCTACACCTTC
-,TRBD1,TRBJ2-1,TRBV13,CASSFTETGTDNEQFF,TGTGCCAGCAGCTTTACTGAGACAGGGACCGACAATGAGCAGTTCTTC
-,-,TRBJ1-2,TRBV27,CASSSPGWGYTF,TGTGCCAGCAGTTCACCAGGTTGGGGCTACACCTTC
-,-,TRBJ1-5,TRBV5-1,CASSLTGSGNQPQHF,TGCGCCAGCAGCTTGACAGGGTCAGGGAATCAGCCCCAGCATTTT
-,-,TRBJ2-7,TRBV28,CASSLPGAGRSYEQYF,TGTGCCAGCAGTTTACCAGGTGCGGGAAGATCCTACGAGCAGTACTTC